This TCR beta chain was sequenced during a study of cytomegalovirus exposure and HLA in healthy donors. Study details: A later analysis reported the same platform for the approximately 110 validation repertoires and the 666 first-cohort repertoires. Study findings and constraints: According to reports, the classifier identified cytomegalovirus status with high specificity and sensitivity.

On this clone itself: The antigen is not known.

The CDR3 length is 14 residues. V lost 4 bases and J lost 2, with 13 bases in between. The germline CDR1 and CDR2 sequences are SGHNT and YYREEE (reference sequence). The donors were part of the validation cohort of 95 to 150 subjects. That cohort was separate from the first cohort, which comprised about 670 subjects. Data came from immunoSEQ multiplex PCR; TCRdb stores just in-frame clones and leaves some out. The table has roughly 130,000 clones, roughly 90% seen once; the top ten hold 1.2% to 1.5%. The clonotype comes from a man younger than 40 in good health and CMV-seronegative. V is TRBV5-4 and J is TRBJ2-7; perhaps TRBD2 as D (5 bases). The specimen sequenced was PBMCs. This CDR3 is CASSPYGRAYEQYF. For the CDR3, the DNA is TGTGCCAGCAGCCCTTACGGGCGGGCCTACGAGCAGTACTTC.